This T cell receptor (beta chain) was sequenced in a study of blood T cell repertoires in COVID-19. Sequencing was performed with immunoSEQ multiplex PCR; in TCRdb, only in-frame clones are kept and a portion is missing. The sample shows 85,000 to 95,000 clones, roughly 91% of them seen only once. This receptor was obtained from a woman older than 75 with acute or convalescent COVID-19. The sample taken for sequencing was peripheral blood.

The DNA for the CDR3 is TGTGCCAGCAGCTTAACAGGGCGAAGTAAAAGCCCTGGAAACACCATATATTTT. Protein product: CASSLTGRSKSPGNTIYF. This rearrangement joins TRBV11-3 to TRBJ1-3; tentative D call: TRBD1 (6 bases). This CDR3 has 18 residues. Per the germline V gene, CDR1 is SGHNT and CDR2 is YENEEA. The ends were cut back, 2 bases at V and 2 bases at J, with 19 bases in the middle.